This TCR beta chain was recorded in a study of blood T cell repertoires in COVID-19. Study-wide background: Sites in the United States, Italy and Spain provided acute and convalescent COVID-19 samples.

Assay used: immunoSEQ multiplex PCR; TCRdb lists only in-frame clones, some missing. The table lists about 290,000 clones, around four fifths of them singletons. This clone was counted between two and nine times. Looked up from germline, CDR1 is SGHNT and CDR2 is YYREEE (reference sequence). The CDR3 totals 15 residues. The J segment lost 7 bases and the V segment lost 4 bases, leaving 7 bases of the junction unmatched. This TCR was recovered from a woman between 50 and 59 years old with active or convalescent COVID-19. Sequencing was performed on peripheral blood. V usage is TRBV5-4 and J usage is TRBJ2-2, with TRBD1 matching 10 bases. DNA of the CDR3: TGTGCCAGCAGCATCGACAGGGGGCAGAACGGGGAGCTGTTTTTT. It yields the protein CASSIDRGQNGELFF. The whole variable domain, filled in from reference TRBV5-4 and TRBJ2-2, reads ETGVTQSPTHLIKTRGQQVTLRCSSQSGHNTVSWYQQALGQGPQFIFQYYREEENGRGNFPPRFSGLQFPNYSSELNVNALELDDSALYLCASSIDRGQNGELFFGEGSRLTVL.